The 13 T cell receptor beta chains reported below all come from one sample, sequenced in a study of Ad26.COV2.S vaccination and SARS-CoV-2 variants (dated by TCRdb to the early 2020s). Library generation was performed with the immunoSEQ multiplex PCR assay. TCRdb's version of the immuneACCESS table is confined to in-frame rearrangements and falls short of the full clone set. An unresolved V gene accounts for under half of the shortfall where checked; the remainder is of unknown origin. The sample table shows hundreds of thousands of clones, and approximately 86% are seen once. The top ten hold around 10% of the sample. The treatment or condition label for this specimen denotes: 19 received Ad26.COV2.S at low or high dose, single or two shots; 5 received placebo; per-sample allocation not given. Repertoires of vaccine and placebo recipients were sequenced from samples collected on day 63 after the first injection.

This specimen consisted of peripheral blood, obtained in a trial of Ad26.COV2.S vaccine versus placebo. These receptors originate from a person between 18 and 65 years old who received the Ad26.COV2.S COVID-19 vaccine or a placebo.

The gene calls are TRBV24-1 and TRBJ1-4; no clear D. Trimming left V 4 bases short and J 0 bases short, with 8 bases between. This CDR3 has 15 residues. Per germline, CDR1 KGHDR and CDR2 SFDVKD. The DNA of the CDR3 is TGTGCCACCAGTGAGCACAGTGCAACTAATGAAAAACTGTTTTTT. Its translation: CATSEHSATNEKLFF.

V is TRBV9 and J is TRBJ2-1; TRBD2 matches 11 bases. Germline CDR1 is SGDLS and CDR2 is YYNGEE. V lost 2 bases, J lost 7 bases, and 8 bases stayed unmatched. This CDR3 is built from 16 residues. The CDR3, as DNA: TGTGCCAGCAGCGTCCTGACTAGCGGGGATGCAAATGAGCAGTTCTTC. Translation: CASSVLTSGDANEQFF.

The chain is built from TRBV5-5 and TRBJ2-6; 9 positions match TRBD1. The CDR3 sequence is 18 residues long. Trimming took 1 base from V and 2 from J; bases not matched to a gene: 7. The germline gives CDR1 SGHKS, CDR2 YYEKEE (reference sequence). The CDR3: CASSLWDRASTGANVLTF. Written as DNA, the CDR3 is TGTGCCAGCAGCTTGTGGGACAGGGCGTCGACTGGGGCCAACGTCCTGACTTTC.

Remarks on this clone: Other DNA sequences within the sample encode an identical CDR3. The chain recombines TRBV11-2 with TRBJ2-5; no definite D call. The CDR3 length is 12 residues. With 3 bases removed from V and 2 bases from J, the gap between germline ends came to 4 bases. CDR1 and CDR2 from the germline V gene are SGHAT and FQNNGV. The CDR3 loop is CASSLRQETQYF. The CDR3 coding sequence is TGTGCCAGCAGCTTGAGGCAAGAGACCCAGTACTTC.

The CDR3 loop reads CASSRDIGIAYEQYF. The CDR3 nucleotides are TGTGCCAGCAGCAGAGATATAGGGATTGCCTACGAGCAGTACTTC. The chain uses TRBV7-2 and TRBJ2-7; D is unclear. Trimming took 5 bases from V and 2 from J, leaving 16 bases between them. Germline values: CDR1 SGHTA, CDR2 FQGNSA. The CDR3 sequence is 15 residues long.

This rearrangement joins TRBV6-5 to TRBJ2-1; the D gene is possibly TRBD2 (6 bases). Germline V gene lookup returns CDR1 MNHEY and CDR2 SVGAGI. V was trimmed by 2 bases and J by 7 bases, leaving 18 bases between them. The CDR3 is made up of 16 amino acids. CDR3 protein: CASSYPGGLSENEQFF. The CDR3 DNA follows: TGTGCCAGCAGTTACCCCGGCGGACTAAGTGAGAATGAGCAGTTCTTC.

The chain joins TRBV7-2 to TRBJ2-5; 8 bases line up with TRBD1. Looked up from germline, CDR1 is SGHTA and CDR2 is FQGNSA. The trim removed 5 bases at V and 5 bases at J, leaving 10 bases unmatched. The CDR3 has 15 amino acids. The CDR3 sequence is CASSRDRQGLETQYF. The CDR3 nucleotides read TGTGCCAGCAGCAGAGACAGACAGGGGCTGGAGACCCAGTACTTC.

The rearrangement links TRBV20-1 to TRBJ2-1; D unresolved. The germline V gene encodes CDR1 DFQATT and CDR2 SNEGSKA (reference sequence). Trimming removed 3 bases at V and 12 bases at J, with 9 bases between. CDR3 length: 10 residues. DNA for the CDR3: TGCAGTGCTAGTGGCGTTACGCAGTTCTTC. Translation: CSASGVTQFF.

The rearrangement links TRBV3-1 (or the pseudogene TRBV3-2) to TRBJ2-2; D is possibly TRBD1 (6 bases). The CDR3 consists of 17 residues. V gave up 4 bases and J gave up 1 base, with 16 bases separating them. Germline V gene lookup returns CDR1 LGHDT and CDR2 YNNKEL (reference sequence). This CDR3 is CASSLPLQGWNTGELFF. CDR3 DNA: TGTGCCAGCAGCCTACCCCTACAGGGATGGAACACCGGGGAGCTGTTTTTT.

This chain connects TRBV5-8 to TRBJ2-3; no reliable D call. Germline V lookup: CDR1 SGHTS, CDR2 YDEGEE. CDR3 length equals 12 residues. V was shortened by 4 bases and J by 5 bases, with 8 bases between the two germline ends. DNA of the CDR3: TGTGCCAGCAGCGCGAAGGTAGATACGCAGTATTTT. It codes for CASSAKVDTQYF.

This chain joins TRBV28 and TRBJ2-1; D may be TRBD2 (6 bases). The V and J ends lost 1 base and 12 bases respectively, with 19 bases between them. There are 15 residues in the CDR3. Germline CDR1 reads MDHEN; CDR2 reads SYDVKM. As DNA, the CDR3 is TGTGCCAGCAGTTTATTGGAGGGCCCCGGGAGAGGGCAGTTCTTC. It encodes CASSLLEGPGRGQFF.

This chain joins TRBV6-2 or TRBV6-3 and TRBJ2-7; maybe TRBD2 (6 bases). V was shortened by 6 bases and J by 7 bases, with 19 bases between the two germline ends. Germline CDR1 MNHEY, CDR2 SVGEGT. The CDR3 loop spans 14 amino acids. The CDR3 loop is CASSAGPFLGEQYF. In DNA form, the CDR3 reads TGTGCCAGCAGCGCGGGACCTTTCCTAGGGGAGCAGTACTTC.

The chain recombines TRBV28 with TRBJ2-7, with 8 nucleotides matching TRBD2. The V segment lost 6 bases and the J segment 4 bases; nucleotides outside the gene matches: 8. The CDR3 extends over 14 amino acids. Germline V gene data show CDR1 as MDHEN and CDR2 as SYDVKM. The CDR3 nucleotides read TGTGCCAGCAGCCAACCGGGACTAGTTTACGAGCAGTACTTC. Amino acid sequence: CASSQPGLVYEQYF.